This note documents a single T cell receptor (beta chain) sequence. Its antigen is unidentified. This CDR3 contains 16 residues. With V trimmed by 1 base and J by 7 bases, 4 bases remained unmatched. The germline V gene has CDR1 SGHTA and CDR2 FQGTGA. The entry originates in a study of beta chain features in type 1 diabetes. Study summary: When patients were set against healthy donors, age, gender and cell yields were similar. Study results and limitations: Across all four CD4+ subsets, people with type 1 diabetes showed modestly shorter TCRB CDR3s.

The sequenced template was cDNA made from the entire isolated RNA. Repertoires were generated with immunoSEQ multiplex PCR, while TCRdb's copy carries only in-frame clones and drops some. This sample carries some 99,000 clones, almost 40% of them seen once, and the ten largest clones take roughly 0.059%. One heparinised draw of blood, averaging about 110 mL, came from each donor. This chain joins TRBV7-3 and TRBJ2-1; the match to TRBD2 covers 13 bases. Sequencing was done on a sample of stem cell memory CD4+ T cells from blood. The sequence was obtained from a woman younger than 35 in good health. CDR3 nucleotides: TGTGCCAGCAGCTTAAATGGGGGACTAGCGGGAAATGAGCAGTTCTTC. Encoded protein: CASSLNGGLAGNEQFF. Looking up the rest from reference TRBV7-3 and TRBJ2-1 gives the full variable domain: GAGVSQTPSNKVTEKGKYVELRCDPISGHTALYWYRQSLGQGPEFLIYFQGTGAADDSGLPNDRFFAVRPEGSVSTLKIQRTERGDSAVYLCASSLNGGLAGNEQFFGPGTRLTVL.